Listed below are T cell receptor beta chains from one sample, sequenced in a study of blood T cell repertoires in COVID-19. Clones were read by immunoSEQ multiplex PCR, and TCRdb kept only the in-frame ones, dropping some. This sample has some 270,000 clones; around nine tenths occur once, and the top ten carry less than 2.5%. The sample consisted of peripheral blood. The receptors here all came from a man over 45 with acute or convalescent COVID-19. The CDR3 runs from the conserved cysteine through the conserved F or W. The order of the fields is V gene, D gene, J gene, CDR3 DNA, CDR3 protein. A D gene is named only where the DNA matches it firmly.

V gene: TRBV19
D gene: NA
J gene: TRBJ1-2
CDR3 DNA: TGTGCCAGTAGAGGGGATCGGGACTCCAACCCCAACTATGGCTACACCTTC
CDR3 protein: CASRGDRDSNPNYGYTF

V gene: TRBV4-1
D gene: NA
J gene: TRBJ1-1
CDR3 DNA: TGCGCCAGCAGCCGCGGGGAACGACAAGGATCTGTAGCTTTCTTT
CDR3 protein: CASSRGERQGSVAFF

V gene: TRBV3-1/TRBV3-2
D gene: NA
J gene: TRBJ2-7
CDR3 DNA: TGTGCCAGCAGCCAAGATAGGGGTACCCTACGCGAGCAGTACTTC
CDR3 protein: CASSQDRGTLREQYF

V gene: TRBV15
D gene: TRBD1
J gene: TRBJ1-4
CDR3 DNA: TGTGCCACCAGCAGAGCAGGGGGTGCAACTAATGAAAAACTGTTTTTT
CDR3 protein: CATSRAGGATNEKLFF

V gene: TRBV30
D gene: NA
J gene: TRBJ2-1
CDR3 DNA: TGTGCCTGGAGGGCCACGGGACAAATTTACAATGAGCAGTTCTTC
CDR3 protein: CAWRATGQIYNEQFF

V gene: TRBV5-4
D gene: NA
J gene: TRBJ1-2
CDR3 DNA: TGTGCCAGCAGCTCCTTTTCTAAAATTGTCTATGGCTACACCTTC
CDR3 protein: CASSSFSKIVYGYTF

V gene: TRBV5-1
D gene: NA
J gene: TRBJ2-6
CDR3 DNA: TGCGCCAGCAGCGACCTAGCATCTGGGGCCAACGTCCTGACTTTC
CDR3 protein: CASSDLASGANVLTF

V gene: TRBV19
D gene: TRBD1
J gene: TRBJ1-4
CDR3 DNA: TGTGCCAGTAGCCCCTTAGGGGGCCCTGTCGGGGAAAAACTGTTTTTT
CDR3 protein: CASSPLGGPVGEKLFF

V gene: TRBV12-3/TRBV12-4
D gene: NA
J gene: TRBJ1-5
CDR3 DNA: TGTGCCAGCCGGCGGGCAGAGAATCAGCCCCAGCATTTT
CDR3 protein: CASRRAENQPQHF

V gene: TRBV10-1
D gene: TRBD2
J gene: TRBJ2-5
CDR3 DNA: TGCGCCAGCAGTGCCGCTAGCGGGGGACAAGAGACCCAGTACTTC
CDR3 protein: CASSAASGGQETQYF

V gene: TRBV19
D gene: NA
J gene: TRBJ1-2
CDR3 DNA: TGTGCCAGTAGTATGACAGTTCTCTATGGCTACACCTTC
CDR3 protein: CASSMTVLYGYTF